This T cell receptor beta chain was retrieved from a study of OX40 agonist ivuxolimab in advanced cancers. Regarding the research as a whole: Ivuxolimab was an agonistic, fully human IgG2 monoclonal antibody directed against OX40 (CD134), a costimulatory receptor. Of the roughly 54 dose-escalation patients, hepatocellular carcinoma was present in about 20, melanoma in around 15, renal cell carcinoma in 9 and head and neck cancer in 9. The paper reports the monotherapy dose-escalation portion (N ≈ 50 patients) of the phase I ivuxolimab trial. Partial responses occurred in three dose-escalation patients: two with cutaneous melanoma and one with hepatocellular carcinoma. Intravenous ivuxolimab was administered to patients every 2 weeks at six dose levels: 0.01, 0.1, 0.3, 1.5, 3 and 10 mg/kg. Peripheral TCRbeta sequencing was intended to test whether TCR sequence diversity was altered and clonal T-cell expansion was caused by ivuxolimab. The dose-escalation cohort was over 70% male with a mean age of approximately 60 years, ranging from roughly 20 to 80. Prior anti-PD-1, anti-PD-L1 or anti-CTLA-4 therapy was permitted, and checkpoint inhibitors had been received by less than 45% of dose-escalation patients.

On the study overall, not on this receptor specifically: In partial responders in the 0.1-3.0 mg/kg groups, normalized peripheral clonal expansion was found to be among the lowest, especially among CD8+ T cells. At doses from 0.1 to 3.0 mg/kg, clonal expansion was seen in both CD4+ and CD8+ blood T cells between baseline and week 6. Low levels of normalized T-cell clonal expansion were also seen in some nonresponding patients. After ivuxolimab, expanded clones were on average more numerous among CD8+ T cells than among CD4+ T cells. Which antigens the clonally expanded peripheral T cells were specific for was not determined.

Genomic DNA was extracted from sorted cells for sequencing of the TCRbeta CDR3 region. The immunoSEQ Assay was used for sequencing of TCRbeta CDR3 regions. The table comes from immuneACCESS by way of TCRdb, which keeps in-frame sequences with V and J called. Part of the clones is missing from these tables; in studies checked, under half for an unresolved V gene and the rest for unknown reasons. Here the sample has 60,000 to 65,000 clones; roughly nine tenths occur a single time. Approximately 10% of the sample rests with the top ten. Patients with autoimmune disease history or receiving systemic immunosuppression were excluded from the trial. Peripheral blood for TCR sequencing was drawn from every dose cohort at baseline, at cycle 4 day 1 and at cycle 7 day 1. Samples were obtained from an open-label, multicenter, first-in-human phase I dose-escalation trial of ivuxolimab. The trial enrolled adults with locally advanced or metastatic head and neck squamous cell, hepatocellular, melanoma or renal cell carcinoma. Before TCR sequencing, CD4+ T cells and CD8+ T cells were sorted from peripheral blood as separate populations.

Relative to germline, V is 5 bases shorter and J is 7 bases shorter, with 14 bases between their ends. Looking up the germline V gene (reference sequence) yields CDR1 LNHDA and CDR2 SQIVND. Including cysteine and phenylalanine, the CDR3 has 13 amino acids. Only the CDR3 DNA stays, 39 bases, in frame from base 1. A note on this clone: Its antigen target is currently unknown. It has no much larger one-base neighbor in the sample; base qualities were not kept.

This clonotype was obtained from an adult with an advanced solid tumor such as melanoma, head and neck, liver or kidney cancer. The chain employs TRBV19 and TRBJ1-1, with a tentative D gene TRBD1 over 5 matching bases. Here the sequenced sample was CD4+ or CD8+ T cells sorted from blood, taken in a trial of the OX40 agonist ivuxolimab. The CDR3 is CASSVWTGVEAFF. The DNA is as follows: TGTGCCAGTAGTGTATGGACGGGGGTTGAAGCTTTCTTT.